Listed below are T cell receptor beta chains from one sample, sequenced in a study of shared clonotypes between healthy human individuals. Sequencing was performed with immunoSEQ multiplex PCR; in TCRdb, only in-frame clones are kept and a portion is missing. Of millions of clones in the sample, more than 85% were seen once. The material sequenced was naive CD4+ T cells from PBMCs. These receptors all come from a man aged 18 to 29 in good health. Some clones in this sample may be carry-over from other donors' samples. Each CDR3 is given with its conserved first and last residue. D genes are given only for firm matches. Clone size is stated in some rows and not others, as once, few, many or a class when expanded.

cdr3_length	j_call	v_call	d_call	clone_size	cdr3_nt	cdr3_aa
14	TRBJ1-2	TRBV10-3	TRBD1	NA	TGTGCCATCAGTGCCCGGACAGGCACTGATGGCTACACCTTC	CAISARTGTDGYTF
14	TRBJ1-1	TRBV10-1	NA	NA	TGCGCCAGCAGTGATCATCGGGTTATGTCTGAAGCTTTCTTT	CASSDHRVMSEAFF
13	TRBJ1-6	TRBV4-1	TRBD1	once	TGCGCCAGCAGCCAGACAGGGAATTCACCCCTCCACTTT	CASSQTGNSPLHF
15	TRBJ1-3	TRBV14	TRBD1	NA	TGTGCCAGCCTAACCGGGACAGGGAATGGAAACACCATATATTTT	CASLTGTGNGNTIYF
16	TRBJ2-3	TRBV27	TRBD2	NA	TGTGCCAGCAGTCGACTAGCGGGAGCCTTCACAGATACGCAGTATTTT	CASSRLAGAFTDTQYF
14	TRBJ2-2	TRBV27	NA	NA	TGTGCCAGCAGTTTCGGAGACGACGGTGGGGAGCTGTTTTTT	CASSFGDDGGELFF
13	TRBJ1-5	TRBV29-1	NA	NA	TGCAGCGTGGGGGGGGACTTAACGCAGCCCCAGCATTTT	CSVGGDLTQPQHF
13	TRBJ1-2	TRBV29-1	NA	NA	TGCAGCGTGGGGGACCGGATAGACTATGGCTACACCTTC	CSVGDRIDYGYTF
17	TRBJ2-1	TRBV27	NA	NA	TGTGCCAGCAGTGTCGGGGAGGGGACAGAGTCCTACAATGAGCAGTTCTTC	CASSVGEGTESYNEQFF
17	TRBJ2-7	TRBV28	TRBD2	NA	TGTGCCAGCAGCCGCCCGGGACTAGCGGGGCGCTCCTACGAGCAGTACTTC	CASSRPGLAGRSYEQYF
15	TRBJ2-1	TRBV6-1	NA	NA	TGTGCCAGCAGTGAATCTGGGTATCCCTACAATGAGCAGTTCTTC	CASSESGYPYNEQFF
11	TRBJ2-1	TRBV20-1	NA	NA	TGCAGTGCCACAAACAGGGCAGAGCAGTTCTTC	CSATNRAEQFF
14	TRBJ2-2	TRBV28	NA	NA	TGTGCCAGCAGTCCCCCGCCTGGAATAAGGGAGCTGTTTTTT	CASSPPPGIRELFF
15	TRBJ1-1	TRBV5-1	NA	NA	TGCGCCAGCAGCTTGGAGTCAGCAGTGAACACTGAAGCTTTCTTT	CASSLESAVNTEAFF
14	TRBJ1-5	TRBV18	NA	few	TGTGCCAGCTCACCATCTTTCCAGAATCAGCCCCAGCATTTT	CASSPSFQNQPQHF
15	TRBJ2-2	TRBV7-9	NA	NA	TGTGCCAGCAGCCCGACAAACGCGAACACCGGGGAGCTGTTTTTT	CASSPTNANTGELFF
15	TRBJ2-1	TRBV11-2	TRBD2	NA	TGTGCCAGCAGCGTAGCGGGTCCTTCCTACAATGAGCAGTTCTTC	CASSVAGPSYNEQFF
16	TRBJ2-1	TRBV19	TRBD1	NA	TGTGCCAGTAGTATTAGGAACAGGGGGGCAAGGAATGAGCAGTTCTTC	CASSIRNRGARNEQFF
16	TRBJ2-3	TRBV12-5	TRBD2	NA	TGTGCTAGTGGTTTGGGCTCTAGCGGTAGCACAGATACGCAGTATTTT	CASGLGSSGSTDTQYF
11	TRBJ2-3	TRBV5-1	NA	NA	TGCGCCAGCAGCCTGGATCGGACGCAGTATTTT	CASSLDRTQYF
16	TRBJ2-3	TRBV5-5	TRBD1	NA	TGTGCCAGCAGCGGGGACGTGACAGGGGAGGCAGATACGCAGTATTTT	CASSGDVTGEADTQYF
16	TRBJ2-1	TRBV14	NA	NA	TGTGCCAGCAGCCAAGCGGTGGGAGAGATTTACAATGAGCAGTTCTTC	CASSQAVGEIYNEQFF
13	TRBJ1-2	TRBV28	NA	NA	TGTGCCAGCAGTTTACAGGTCGACTATGGCTACACCTTC	CASSLQVDYGYTF
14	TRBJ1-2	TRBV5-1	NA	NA	TGCGCCAGCAGCTTAGGTCCGATTAACTATGGCTACACCTTC	CASSLGPINYGYTF
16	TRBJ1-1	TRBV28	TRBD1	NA	TGTGCCAGCAGTTTACGACAGGGTCGGGGGAACACTGAAGCTTTCTTT	CASSLRQGRGNTEAFF
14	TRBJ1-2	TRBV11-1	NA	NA	TGTGCCAGCAGCTTAGGGGCAGGGAACTATGGCTACACCTTC	CASSLGAGNYGYTF
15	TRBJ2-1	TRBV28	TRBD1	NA	TGTGCCAGCAGCCCGCCGGGACAGGGAGGGAATGAGCAGTTCTTC	CASSPPGQGGNEQFF